One and the same sample provided the 17 T cell receptor delta chains below, sequenced in a study of human gamma delta and Vdelta1 T cells. TCRdb re-called the PCR reads with CATT. The sample consists of roughly 6,700 delta-chain clones, 40% of them appearing once. No antigen is known for these receptors. The sample taken for sequencing was Vdelta1 gamma-delta T cells from blood grown in culture (DOT cells). These receptors were collected from a human donor in good health.

This chain joins TRDV1 and TRDJ1, with 12 bases fitting TRDD3. Germline lookup yields CDR1 TSWWSYY and CDR2 QGS. V trimming: 2 bases; J trimming: 4 bases; junction bases outside the gene matches: 8. This CDR3 is 17 amino acids long. The CDR3 spells CALGESAWGIRVDKLIF. CDR3 nucleotides: TGTGCTCTTGGGGAATCTGCCTGGGGGATACGGGTCGATAAACTCATCTTT.

This clone was observed a handful of times. The chain has TRDV1 and TRDJ1; TRDD3 matches 11 bases. V lost 0 bases, J lost 3 bases, and 12 bases stayed unmatched. Germline values: CDR1 TSWWSYY, CDR2 QGS. The CDR3 spans 19 residues. The CDR3 loop is CALGELTLLLGDNPDKLIF. In DNA form, the CDR3 reads TGTGCTCTTGGGGAACTCACCCTCCTACTGGGGGATAATCCCGATAAACTCATCTTT.

This chain uses TRDV1 with TRDJ1; TRDD3 aligns across 8 bases. The CDR3 runs 19 residues. CDR1 TSWWSYY and CDR2 QGS come from the germline V gene. The V and J ends lost 0 bases and 0 bases, in that order; junction bases with no gene match: 12. In DNA form, the CDR3 reads TGTGCTCTTGGGGAACTAGATTGGGGGATTAGCCCGTACACCGATAAACTCATCTTT. Translation: CALGELDWGISPYTDKLIF.

The chain couples TRDV1 to TRDJ1; a weak D match, TRDD3 (6 bases). In germline, CDR1 is TSWWSYY, CDR2 QGS. The CDR3 spans 18 residues. The V end lost 0 bases, the J end lost 1 base, and 18 bases lay between the germline ends. CDR3 nucleotide sequence: TGTGCTCTTGGGGAACTAAACGGTGGCTGGGGAAGCACCGATAAACTCATCTTT. Translating gives CALGELNGGWGSTDKLIF.

This clone appeared a few times. Sequence at one end of the junction differs from germline and may be a read error. The sample holds other DNA sequences that translate to the same CDR3. The chain links TRDV1 to TRDJ1; 7 bases fit TRDD3. The CDR3 covers 18 residues. The germline gives CDR1 TSWWSYY, CDR2 QGS. CDR3 amino acids: CALGEPRWGTGDTDKLIF. CDR3 nucleotide sequence: TGTGCTCTTGGGGAACCGCGATGGGGGACGGGGGACACCGATAAACTCATTTTT.

By sample share, this clone is medium-sized. V is TRDV1 and J is TRDJ1; D ambiguous. The CDR3 covers 16 residues. Trimming took off 2 bases at V and 0 bases at J, with 13 bases between the two ends. Germline V gene sequence: CDR1 TSWWSYY, CDR2 QGS. The CDR3 region has the DNA TGTGCTCTTGGGGAAGTCCCTTTTCGGTACACCGATAAACTCATCTTT. It yields the protein CALGEVPFRYTDKLIF.

This clone came up a few times. The gene calls are TRDV1 and TRDJ1; D is tentatively TRDD2 or TRDD3 (7 bases each). This CDR3 is built from 23 residues. From germline, CDR1 is TSWWSYY and CDR2 QGS. With 4 bases removed from V and 7 bases from J, the gap between germline ends came to 43 bases. CDR3 sequence: CALGGRLGPSIPTGDQPGGKLIF. Here the CDR3 DNA reads TGTGCTCTTGGGGGCCGGTTAGGCCCTTCCATTCCTACTGGGGATCAACCAGGGGGTAAACTCATCTTT.

This rearrangement joins TRDV1 to TRDJ1; TRDD3 aligns across 7 bases. V gave up 3 bases and J gave up 0 bases; unmatched junction bases: 22. The length of the CDR3 is 21 residues. Per the germline V gene, CDR1 is TSWWSYY and CDR2 is QGS. The CDR3 sequence is CALGDHQPQRSGGVYTDKLIF. DNA of the CDR3: TGTGCTCTTGGGGACCACCAACCCCAGCGGAGTGGGGGAGTTTACACCGATAAACTCATCTTT.

Only a few counts were recorded for this clone. The chain recombines TRDV1 with TRDJ1; 9 positions match TRDD3. The CDR3 covers 18 residues. V shed 1 base, J shed 3 bases, and the junction held 12 bases outside the gene matches. CDR1 and CDR2 from the germline V gene are TSWWSYY and QGS. In DNA, the CDR3 is TGTGCTCTTGGGGAACGTCACTGGGGGACCCGGGGGGCCGATAAACTCATCTTT. Translation gives CALGERHWGTRGADKLIF.

The chain employs TRDV1 and TRDJ1, with D possibly TRDD3 on 6 matching bases. V was pared by 5 bases and J by 3 bases, with 16 bases between. CDR3 size: 15 residues. Germline V gene lookup returns CDR1 TSWWSYY and CDR2 QGS. The CDR3 region has the DNA TGTGCTCTTGGGTCCCCCGGGGATTTGGCCGATAAACTCATCTTT. Translated: CALGSPGDLADKLIF.

This clone was seen a few times. The rearrangement uses TRDV1 and TRDJ1; 8 nucleotides line up with TRDD3. The CDR3 contains 21 residues. The germline V gene has CDR1 TSWWSYY and CDR2 QGS. V was pared by 2 bases and J by 2 bases, with 22 bases of the junction left unmatched. This CDR3 is CALGEGGAGPWGIQGTDKLIF. In DNA form, the CDR3 reads TGTGCTCTTGGGGAAGGGGGCGCGGGTCCATGGGGGATTCAGGGAACCGATAAACTCATCTTT.

The chain combines TRDV1 with TRDJ1; possible D gene TRDD3, 10 bases. The V gene's germline CDR1 is TSWWSYY and CDR2 QGS. CDR3 size: 20 residues. With 3 bases removed from V and 4 bases from J, the gap between germline ends came to 30 bases. The CDR3 bases are TGTGCTCTTGGGGAGTACCTTCCTACTGGGGGATTGACACCCCACGATAAACTCATCTTT. This translates into CALGEYLPTGGLTPHDKLIF.

The chain carries TRDV1 and TRDJ1, with 9 bases identical to TRDD2. After removal of 6 bases from V and 0 bases from J, the junction contained 23 bases not matched to a gene. This CDR3 has 21 amino acids. Looked up from germline, CDR1 is TSWWSYY and CDR2 is QGS. This CDR3 reads CALGVLPTRGIYPRYTDKLIF. CDR3 DNA sequence: TGTGCTCTTGGAGTCCTTCCTACCAGGGGGATCTACCCCCGGTACACCGATAAACTCATCTTT.

The chain couples TRDV1 to TRDJ1; 10 bases agree with TRDD3. Germline assignment: CDR1 TSWWSYY and CDR2 QGS. V shed 5 bases and J 3 bases; nucleotides not matched to a gene: 6. The CDR3 has 15 residues. Here the CDR3 DNA reads TGTGCTCTTGGGAGACTGGGGGATTTTGCCGATAAACTCATCTTT. It translates to CALGRLGDFADKLIF.

This clone was detected only once. One base separates it from a far larger clone, so it is likely a read error. The chain employs TRDV1 and TRDJ1; D is undetermined. V was clipped by 4 bases and J by 7 bases, with 25 bases between them. From germline, CDR1 is TSWWSYY and CDR2 QGS. The CDR3 spans 17 residues. The CDR3 nucleotides are TGTGCTCTTGGGGGGCTACCATGCGCATATAATTATGGTAAACTCATCTTT. Encoded protein: CALGGLPCAYNYGKLIF.

The chain combines TRDV1 with TRDJ1, with no clear D. The germline CDR1 and CDR2 sequences are TSWWSYY and QGS. The CDR3 runs 16 residues. V shed 1 base and J shed 6 bases, with 18 bases lying between them. CDR3 nucleotides: TGTGCTCTTGGGGAACCCTATTCGTTGCATAGCCATAAACTCATCTTT. Translating gives CALGEPYSLHSHKLIF.

This clone is judged medium-sized. The chain has TRDV1 and TRDJ4; 12 bases agree with TRDD3. J lost 0 bases, V lost 3 bases, and 14 bases had no gene match. Germline CDR1 and CDR2: TSWWSYY and QGS. The CDR3 has 19 amino acids. CDR3: CALGDFFYLGDTRARPLIF. CDR3 in DNA: TGTGCTCTTGGGGATTTTTTCTACCTGGGGGATACGAGGGCCAGACCCCTGATCTTT.